This T cell receptor beta chain appears in the sequencing data of a study of shared clonotypes between healthy human individuals. Looked up from germline, CDR1 is MGHRA and CDR2 is YSYEKL. The CDR3 length is 15 residues. Trimming cost V 2 bases and J 4 bases; bases outside gene matches: 7. Profiling relied on immunoSEQ multiplex PCR, and the TCRdb table lists in-frame clones only, not all of them. The data show around 340,000 clones, around 79% seen once. Sequenced sample: memory CD4+ T cells sorted from blood. Subset of the sample: CD45RA-negative fraction. This clonotype was sampled from a young man in good health. This rearrangement joins TRBV4-1 to TRBJ1-2; 7 bases agree with TRBD1. The CDR3 sequence is CASSQISTGAYGYTF. The CDR3 DNA is TGCGCCAGCAGCCAAATCAGTACAGGGGCCTATGGCTACACCTTC.